Shown below are 22 T cell receptor beta chains from a single sample sequenced in a study of PD-1 blockade in mismatch repair-deficient tumors. The repertoire was sequenced with immunoSEQ multiplex PCR; TCRdb's copy has only in-frame clones and lacks some. The profile shows around 33,000 clones, around 80% of them singletons. This specimen consisted of PBMCs, obtained roughly 6 weeks after starting pembrolizumab. All receptors derive from an adult with mismatch repair-deficient cancer.

The chain is built from TRBV27 and TRBJ2-5; the match to TRBD1 covers 12 bases. The end of the DNA is better explained by TRBJ2-7, so the J call may be wrong. The CDR3 is made up of 13 amino acids. Germline V lookup: CDR1 MNHEY, CDR2 SMNVEV (reference sequence). CDR3 in DNA: TGTGCCAGCACCATGGGACAGGGGGCCGAGCAGTACTTC. Encoded protein: CASTMGQGAEQYF.

CDR3 DNA: TGTGCCAGCTCACCCGGGACAGGGGGCGAGCAGTACTTC. Residues: CASSPGTGGEQYF. This chain connects TRBV18 to TRBJ2-7, with 11 bases that match TRBD1. The V gene's germline CDR1 is KGHSH and CDR2 LQKENI. Trimming cost V 3 bases and J 6 bases; bases outside gene matches: 1. This CDR3 is built from 13 residues.

This chain connects TRBV5-6 to TRBJ2-7; the D is unclear. The ends were cut back, 0 bases at V and 3 bases at J, with 13 bases in the middle. This CDR3 comprises 15 residues. Per the germline V gene, CDR1 is SGHDT and CDR2 is YYEEEE. The CDR3 reads CASSLGNIYVYEQYF. For the CDR3, the DNA is TGTGCCAGCAGCTTGGGTAATATATATGTCTACGAGCAGTACTTC.

This chain uses TRBV28 with TRBJ1-1, with a weak D call TRBD1 (6 bases). This CDR3 has 13 residues. Trimming cost V 5 bases and J 4 bases, with 11 bases left between them. The germline V gene has CDR1 MDHEN and CDR2 SYDVKM. CDR3 sequence (DNA): TGTGCCAGCAGTCGCATCAGGGGCACTGAAGCTTTCTTT. Translating gives CASSRIRGTEAFF.

The chain carries TRBV5-8 and TRBJ2-7; 7 positions match TRBD1. The germline V gene encodes CDR1 SGHTS and CDR2 YDEGEE. This CDR3 contains 15 residues. V shed 1 base and J 7 bases; nucleotides not matched to a gene: 11. CDR3 bases: TGTGCCAGCAGCTTGCGGGACAGTCCCCTCTTGGAGCAGTACTTC. It specifies CASSLRDSPLLEQYF.

V usage is TRBV30 and J usage is TRBJ2-7, with a tentative D call TRBD2 (5 bases). This CDR3 region has 15 residues. Trimming left V 1 base short and J 3 bases short, with 16 bases between. Per the germline V gene, CDR1 is GTSNPN and CDR2 is SVGIG (reference sequence). The CDR3 spells CAWSAGVLSDYEQYF. The CDR3 nucleotides read TGTGCCTGGAGTGCCGGGGTCCTGTCCGACTACGAGCAGTACTTC.

The genes are TRBV5-5 and TRBJ1-1; 7 nucleotides match TRBD1. The CDR3 runs 12 residues. The V gene end was trimmed by 5 bases and the J gene end by 8 bases; junction bases not matched to a gene: 6. The germline gives CDR1 SGHKS, CDR2 YYEKEE (reference sequence). This CDR3 reads CASSWDSIEAFF. The DNA for the CDR3 is TGTGCCAGCAGTTGGGACAGCATAGAAGCTTTCTTT. Combining the CDR3 with reference TRBV5-5 and TRBJ1-1 gives the whole variable domain DAGVTQSPTHLIKTRGQQVTLRCSPISGHKSVSWYQQVLGQGPQFIFQYYEKEERGRGNFPDRFSARQFPNYSSELNVNALLLGDSALYLCASSWDSIEAFFGQGTRLTVV.

The chain employs TRBV27 and TRBJ1-5; 10 bases match TRBD1. Germline lookup yields CDR1 MNHEY and CDR2 SMNVEV (reference sequence). V lost 6 bases to trimming and J lost 3 bases; unmatched junction nucleotides: 8. The CDR3 runs to 16 residues. The CDR3 bases are TGTGCCAGCAGAAATTCGACAGGGGGCATCAATCAGCCCCAGCATTTT. Protein: CASRNSTGGINQPQHF.

The rearrangement joins TRBV7-2 to TRBJ1-1, with D possibly TRBD1 on 5 matching bases. CDR1 and CDR2 (germline): SGHTA, FQGNSA. With 5 bases removed from V and 1 base from J, the gap between germline ends came to 14 bases. This CDR3 comprises 15 residues. As DNA, the CDR3 is TGTGCCAGCAGCCCCCGGAGGGGCGGGAACACTGAAGCTTTCTTT. As protein: CASSPRRGGNTEAFF.

V usage is TRBV28 and J usage is TRBJ2-1; no definite D call. Germline V gene lookup returns CDR1 MDHEN and CDR2 SYDVKM. V shed 6 bases and J shed 0 bases, with 12 bases lying between them. This CDR3 contains 15 residues. CDR3 in amino acids: CASSIFADSYNEQFF. CDR3 nucleotide sequence: TGTGCCAGCAGCATCTTTGCGGACTCCTACAATGAGCAGTTCTTC. Based on the CDR3 plus reference TRBV28 and TRBJ2-1, the full variable domain is DVKVTQSSRYLVKRTGEKVFLECVQDMDHENMFWYRQDPGLGLRLIYFSYDVKMKEKGDIPEGYSVSREKKERFSLILESASTNQTSMYLCASSIFADSYNEQFFGPGTRLTVL.

The chain joins TRBV30 to TRBJ1-6; 9 nucleotides match TRBD1. This CDR3 comprises 13 residues. In germline, CDR1 is GTSNPN, CDR2 SVGIG (reference sequence). The trim removed 4 bases at V and 11 bases at J, leaving 6 bases unmatched. The CDR3 DNA reads as TGTGCCTGGATGGGACAGGGACTGCCACCCCTCCACTTT. Its translation is CAWMGQGLPPLHF. The variable domain in full, with the rest retrieved from reference TRBV30 and TRBJ1-6, is SQTIHQWPATLVQPVGSPLSLECTVEGTSNPNLYWYRQAAGRGLQLLFYSVGIGQISSEVPQNLSASRPQDRQFILSSKKLLLSDSGFYLCAWMGQGLPPLHFGNGTRLTVT.

CDR3 region: CASSPTIGGLTDTQYF. The CDR3 nucleotides read TGTGCCAGCAGTCCGACTATCGGGGGACTGACAGATACGCAGTATTTT. This chain connects TRBV6-4 to TRBJ2-3; the D gene is possibly TRBD2 (6 bases). The CDR3 consists of 16 residues. Trimming shortened V by 5 bases and J by 3 bases, and 18 bases separated the two germline ends. Per the germline V gene, CDR1 is MRHNA and CDR2 is SNTAGT.

V usage is TRBV5-1 and J usage is TRBJ2-5; TRBD1 might be the D (5 bases). Trimming stripped 0 bases from V and 5 bases from J, with 11 bases between. The CDR3 runs to 14 residues. The germline gives CDR1 SGHRS, CDR2 YFSETQ. The CDR3 DNA sequence: TGCGCCAGCAGCTTGGAGTTTAGGGGCGAGACCCAGTACTTC. Protein product: CASSLEFRGETQYF.

In its sample, this clone ranks as medium-sized. The V call is TRBV29-1, the J call TRBJ1-1; D not resolved. In germline, CDR1 is SQVTM, CDR2 ANQGSEA. The germline V and J ends were trimmed by 7 bases and 4 bases, with 10 bases remaining between them. This CDR3 is built from 11 residues. CDR3 loop: CSAWEGTEAFF. CDR3 coding DNA: TGCAGCGCCTGGGAGGGCACTGAAGCTTTCTTT.

The rearrangement uses TRBV11-2 and TRBJ2-7; 9 nucleotides line up with TRBD2. The CDR3 has 15 residues. Germline lookup yields CDR1 SGHAT and CDR2 FQNNGV. With 5 bases clipped from V and 2 bases from J, the junction kept 7 bases outside the gene matches. CDR3 DNA: TGTGCCAGCAGCCGCGGGGGGGGTGGGACCTACGAGCAGTACTTC. Translated: CASSRGGGGTYEQYF.

This clone was seen only a few times. CDR3 DNA sequence: TGTGCCAGCAGACGGGACACCACCTACGAGCAGTACTTC. Protein sequence: CASRRDTTYEQYF. The chain has TRBV11-1 and TRBJ2-7, with D perhaps matching TRBD1 (6 bases). Trimming cost V 6 bases and J 2 bases, with 11 bases left between them. CDR1 SGHAT and CDR2 FQDESV come from the germline V gene (reference sequence). The CDR3 is 13 residues long.

The chain employs TRBV4-2 and TRBJ2-7, with 7 bases fitting TRBD1. The CDR3 spans 15 residues. Germline CDR1 is LGHNA and CDR2 is YNFKEQ. Unmatched junction bases numbered 4, after V lost 0 bases and J lost 2 bases. The CDR3 sequence: CASSQDPDRAYEQYF. The CDR3 DNA reads as TGTGCCAGCAGCCAAGATCCCGACAGGGCCTACGAGCAGTACTTC.

The chain joins TRBV7-9 to TRBJ2-7; the match to TRBD2 covers 9 bases. The V gene's germline CDR1 is SEHNR and CDR2 FQNEAQ (reference sequence). The CDR3 length is 18 residues. With V trimmed by 4 bases and J by 4 bases, 17 bases remained unmatched. The CDR3 sequence is CASSSPGQSTTSGYEQYF. CDR3 in DNA: TGTGCCAGCAGCTCACCGGGACAGTCAACGACTAGCGGTTACGAGCAGTACTTC.

This chain connects TRBV2 to TRBJ2-5; 7 positions agree with TRBD1. The CDR3 covers 15 residues. Germline trimming cut 7 bases from V and 2 bases from J; bases unmatched to any gene: 10. The germline gives CDR1 SNHLY, CDR2 FYNNEI. Here the CDR3 DNA reads TGTGCCAGCAACCCCAGGACAGGTCCGCAAGAGACCCAGTACTTC. It codes for CASNPRTGPQETQYF.

The chain recombines TRBV7-9 with TRBJ1-2; maybe TRBD1 (5 bases). The ends were cut back, 5 bases at V and 8 bases at J, with 18 bases in the middle. This CDR3 comprises 14 residues. Per germline, CDR1 SEHNR and CDR2 FQNEAQ (reference sequence). CDR3 region: CASSTPGWAGGYTF. CDR3 DNA: TGTGCCAGCAGCACCCCCGGGTGGGCAGGGGGCTACACCTTC.

V gene TRBV10-3 combines with J gene TRBJ1-5, with 8 bases that match TRBD1. The CDR3 covers 17 residues. The V gene end was trimmed by 0 bases and the J gene end by 6 bases; junction bases not matched to a gene: 10. Germline lookup yields CDR1 ENHRY and CDR2 SYGVKD. As DNA, the CDR3 is TGTGCCATCAGTGAGTCCCCCCGGACAGGGAAGGGTCAGCCCCAGCATTTT. This codes for CAISESPRTGKGQPQHF.

A note on this clone: Other DNA variants within this sample encode the same CDR3. The chain has TRBV7-2 and TRBJ2-3, with 14 positions matching TRBD2. The CDR3 spans 16 residues. V shed 1 base and J 4 bases; nucleotides not matched to a gene: 1. Germline values: CDR1 SGHTA, CDR2 FQGNSA. The CDR3 region is CASSLGLAGGADTQYF. In DNA, the CDR3 is TGTGCCAGCAGCTTAGGACTAGCGGGAGGGGCAGATACGCAGTATTTT.